A selection of T cell receptor beta chains follows, all from one sample in a study of T cell responses to AZD1222 COVID-19 vaccine. Some clones are missing from TCRdb's copy, which holds only in-frame ones; the method was immunoSEQ multiplex PCR. The profile shows some 150,000 clones, less than 95% of them singletons. The sequences come from peripheral blood, collected on day 0 of AZD1222 vaccination. The receptor set was obtained from an adult in good health. CDR3s include the opening cysteine and the closing phenylalanine or tryptophan. The order of the fields is V gene, J gene, D gene, clone size, CDR3 protein, CDR3 DNA. D genes are given only for firm matches. A row's size may be missing; if present it is once, few, many or a size class.

TRBV28	TRBJ1-2	.	.	CASSTGLRYGYTF	TGTGCCAGCAGTACGGGACTGAGGTATGGCTACACCTTC
TRBV7-9	TRBJ1-1	.	.	CASSLSQAFF	TGTGCCAGCAGCTTATCGCAAGCTTTCTTT
TRBV29-1	TRBJ2-1	.	.	CSVEWRYNEQFF	TGCAGCGTTGAATGGAGATACAATGAGCAGTTCTTC
TRBV11-2	TRBJ1-2	TRBD1	.	CASSLVWDRHRDYGYTF	TGTGCCAGCAGCTTAGTATGGGACAGGCATCGGGACTATGGCTACACCTTC
TRBV5-1	TRBJ2-1	.	.	CASSLGALNEQFF	TGCGCCAGCAGCTTGGGGGCCCTCAATGAGCAGTTCTTC
TRBV7-9	TRBJ1-3	.	.	CASSLAQSSGNTIYF	TGTGCCAGCAGCTTAGCTCAGAGCTCTGGAAACACCATATATTTT
TRBV11-2	TRBJ2-1	.	.	CASSPGPVAYNEQFF	TGTGCCAGCAGCCCCGGTCCTGTGGCCTACAATGAGCAGTTCTTC
TRBV28	TRBJ1-6	.	.	CASSAPRDGSYNSPLHF	TGTGCCAGCAGTGCTCCCCGGGACGGCTCCTATAATTCACCCCTCCACTTT
TRBV27	TRBJ1-2	.	.	CASSFLPLGAEVYGYTF	TGTGCCAGCAGTTTCCTACCCCTCGGGGCGGAAGTCTATGGCTACACCTTC
TRBV10-2	TRBJ1-2	.	once	CASSEMPGSLRGYTF	TGCGCCAGCAGTGAGATGCCGGGTTCGCTTCGAGGCTACACCTTC
TRBV19	TRBJ2-5	TRBD2	.	CASRLGTSQETQYF	TGTGCCAGTAGGCTAGGGACTAGCCAAGAGACCCAGTACTTC
TRBV4-1	TRBJ2-4	.	.	CASSQIGGPLAKNIQYF	TGCGCCAGCAGCCAGATAGGGGGGCCTCTAGCCAAAAACATTCAGTACTTC